The entry below gives a single T cell receptor (beta chain) sequence along with its context. Antigen specificity is unknown. The data belong to a study of beta chain features in type 1 diabetes. Expressed TCRB transcripts were sequenced because the entire RNA isolate underwent reverse transcription. This table comes from immunoSEQ multiplex PCR, and its TCRdb copy is limited to in-frame clones, with some not included. The table includes 200,000 to 300,000 clones, about 20% detected once. V lost 1 base and J 7 bases, leaving 25 bases between the germline ends. CDR1 is SGHTA, CDR2 FQGNSA, per germline. This CDR3 is built from 18 residues. General study points: Any PCR bias toward short templates would affect both groups alike. In all four CD4+ subsets, TCRB CDR3 length was significantly, moderately reduced in type 1 diabetes.

The receptor was isolated from a woman aged 40 to 50 with type 1 diabetes. The specimen sequenced was naive CD4+ T cells from blood. The genes are TRBV7-2 and TRBJ2-5; the D is unclear. The CDR3 spells CASSLVSSGRYQDSTQYF. CDR3 sequence (DNA): TGTGCCAGCAGCTTAGTATCGTCAGGAAGGTATCAAGATTCGACCCAGTACTTC.